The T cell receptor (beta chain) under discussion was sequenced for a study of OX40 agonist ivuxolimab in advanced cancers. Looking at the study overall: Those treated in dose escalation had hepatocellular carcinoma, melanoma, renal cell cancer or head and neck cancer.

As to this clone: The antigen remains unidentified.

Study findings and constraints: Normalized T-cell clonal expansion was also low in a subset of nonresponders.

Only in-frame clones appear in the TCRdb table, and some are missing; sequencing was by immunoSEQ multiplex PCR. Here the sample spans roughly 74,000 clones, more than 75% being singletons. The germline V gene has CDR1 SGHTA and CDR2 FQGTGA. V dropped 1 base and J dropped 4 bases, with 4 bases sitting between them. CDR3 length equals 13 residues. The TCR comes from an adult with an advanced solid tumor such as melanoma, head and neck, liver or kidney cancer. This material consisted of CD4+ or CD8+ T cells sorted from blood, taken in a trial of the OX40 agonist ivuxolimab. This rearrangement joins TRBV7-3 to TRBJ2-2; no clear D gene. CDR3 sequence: CASSLRVTGELFF. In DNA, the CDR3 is TGTGCCAGCAGCTTAAGAGTCACCGGGGAGCTGTTTTTT. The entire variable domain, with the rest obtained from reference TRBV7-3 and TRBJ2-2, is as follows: GAGVSQTPSNKVTEKGKYVELRCDPISGHTALYWYRQSLGQGPEFLIYFQGTGAADDSGLPNDRFFAVRPEGSVSTLKIQRTERGDSAVYLCASSLRVTGELFFGEGSRLTVL.